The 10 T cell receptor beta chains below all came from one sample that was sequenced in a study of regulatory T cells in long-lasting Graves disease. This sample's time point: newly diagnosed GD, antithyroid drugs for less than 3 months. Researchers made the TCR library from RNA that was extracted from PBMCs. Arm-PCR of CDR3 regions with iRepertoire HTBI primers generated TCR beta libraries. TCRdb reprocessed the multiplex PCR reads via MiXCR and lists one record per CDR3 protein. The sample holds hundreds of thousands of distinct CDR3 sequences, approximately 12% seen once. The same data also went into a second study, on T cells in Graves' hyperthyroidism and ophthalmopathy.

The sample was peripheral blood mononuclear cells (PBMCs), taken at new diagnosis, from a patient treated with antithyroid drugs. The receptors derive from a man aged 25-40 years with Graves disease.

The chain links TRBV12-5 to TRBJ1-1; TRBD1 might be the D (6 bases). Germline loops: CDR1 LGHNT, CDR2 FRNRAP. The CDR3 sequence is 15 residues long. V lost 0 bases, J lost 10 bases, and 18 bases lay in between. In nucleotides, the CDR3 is TGTGCTAGTGGTTTGGTACACCCCACAGGAGGGGGAGCTTTCTTT. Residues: CASGLVHPTGGGAFF.

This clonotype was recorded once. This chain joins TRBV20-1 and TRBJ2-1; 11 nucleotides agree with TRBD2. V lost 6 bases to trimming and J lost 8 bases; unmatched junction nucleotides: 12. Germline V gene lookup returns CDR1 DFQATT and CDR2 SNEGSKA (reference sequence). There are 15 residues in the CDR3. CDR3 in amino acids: CSALNSGRAFDEQFF. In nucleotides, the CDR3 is TGCAGTGCCCTGAATAGCGGGAGGGCCTTCGATGAGCAGTTCTTC.

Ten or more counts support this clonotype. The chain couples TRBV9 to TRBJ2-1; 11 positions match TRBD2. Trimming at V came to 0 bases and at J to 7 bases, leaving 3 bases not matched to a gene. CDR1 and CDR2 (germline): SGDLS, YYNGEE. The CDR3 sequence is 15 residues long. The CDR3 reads CASSVEPSGGNEQFF. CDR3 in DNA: TGTGCCAGCAGCGTAGAGCCTAGCGGGGGGAATGAGCAGTTCTTC.

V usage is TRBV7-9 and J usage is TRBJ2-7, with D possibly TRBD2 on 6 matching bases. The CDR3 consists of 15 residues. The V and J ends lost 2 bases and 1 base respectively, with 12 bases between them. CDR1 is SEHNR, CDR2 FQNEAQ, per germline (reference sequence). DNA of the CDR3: TGTGCCAGCAGCTTAATGGCGGGAAGGTCCTACGAGCAGTACTTC. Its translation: CASSLMAGRSYEQYF.

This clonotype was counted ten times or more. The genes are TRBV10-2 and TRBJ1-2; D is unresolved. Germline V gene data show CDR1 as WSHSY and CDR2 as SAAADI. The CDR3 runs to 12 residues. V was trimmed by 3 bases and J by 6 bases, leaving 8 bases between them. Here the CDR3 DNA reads TGCGCCAGCAGTGACGGTGGGAATGGCTACACCTTC. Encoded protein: CASSDGGNGYTF.

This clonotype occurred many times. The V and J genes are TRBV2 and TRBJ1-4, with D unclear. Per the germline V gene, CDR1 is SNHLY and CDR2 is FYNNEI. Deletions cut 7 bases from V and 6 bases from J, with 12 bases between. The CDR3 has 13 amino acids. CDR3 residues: CASTPQLDEKLFF. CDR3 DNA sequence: TGTGCCAGCACCCCCCAGCTGGATGAAAAACTGTTTTTT.

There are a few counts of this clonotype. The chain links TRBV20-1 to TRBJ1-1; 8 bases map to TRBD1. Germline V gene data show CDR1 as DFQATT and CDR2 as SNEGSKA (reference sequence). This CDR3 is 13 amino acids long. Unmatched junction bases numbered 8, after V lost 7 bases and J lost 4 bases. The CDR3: CSGLGQGGTEAFF. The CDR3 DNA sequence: TGCAGTGGGTTAGGACAGGGAGGCACTGAAGCTTTCTTT.

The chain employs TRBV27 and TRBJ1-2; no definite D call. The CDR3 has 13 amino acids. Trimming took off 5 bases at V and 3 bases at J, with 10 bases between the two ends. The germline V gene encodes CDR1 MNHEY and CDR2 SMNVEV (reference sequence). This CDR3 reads CASSSWRDYGYTF. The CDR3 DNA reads TGTGCCAGCAGTAGTTGGCGTGACTATGGCTACACCTTC.

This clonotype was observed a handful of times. CDR3 nucleotides: TGTGCCAGCAGTGACTGGTATGAGCAGTTCTTC. It specifies CASSDWYEQFF. This chain uses TRBV2 with TRBJ2-1; no reliable D call. Between the trimmed V and J ends, which lost 3 bases and 8 bases, there was a span of 5 bases. In germline, CDR1 is SNHLY, CDR2 FYNNEI. The CDR3 runs to 11 residues. Complete variable domain (other parts from reference TRBV2 and TRBJ2-1): EPEVTQTPSHQVTQMGQEVILRCVPISNHLYFYWYRQILGQKVEFLVSFYNNEISEKSEIFDDQFSVERPDGSNFTLKIRSTKLEDSAMYFCASSDWYEQFFGPGTRLTVL.

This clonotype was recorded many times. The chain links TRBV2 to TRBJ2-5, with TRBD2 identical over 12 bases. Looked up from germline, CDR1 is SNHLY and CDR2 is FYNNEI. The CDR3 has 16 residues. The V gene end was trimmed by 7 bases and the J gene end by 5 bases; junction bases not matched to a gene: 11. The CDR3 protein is CASTRTSGIQSETQYF. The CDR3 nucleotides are TGTGCCAGCACCCGGACTAGCGGGATCCAAAGTGAGACCCAGTACTTC.